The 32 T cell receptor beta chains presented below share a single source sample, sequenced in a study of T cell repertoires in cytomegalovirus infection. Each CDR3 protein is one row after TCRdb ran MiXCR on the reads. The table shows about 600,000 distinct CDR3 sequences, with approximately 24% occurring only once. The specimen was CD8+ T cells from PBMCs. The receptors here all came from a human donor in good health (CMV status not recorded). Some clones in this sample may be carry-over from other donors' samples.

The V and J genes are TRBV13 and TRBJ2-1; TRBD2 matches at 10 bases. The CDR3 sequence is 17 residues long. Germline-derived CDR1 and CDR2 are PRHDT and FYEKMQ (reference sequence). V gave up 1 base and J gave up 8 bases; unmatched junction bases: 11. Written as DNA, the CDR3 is TGTGCCAGCAGCTTAGTGAGCGGGGGGGCAATCTTGGATGAGCAGTTCTTC. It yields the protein CASSLVSGGAILDEQFF.

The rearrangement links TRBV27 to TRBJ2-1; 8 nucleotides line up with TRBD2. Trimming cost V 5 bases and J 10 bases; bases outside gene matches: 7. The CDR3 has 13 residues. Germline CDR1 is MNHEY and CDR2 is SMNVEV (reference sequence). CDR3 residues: CASSHGGAGEQFF. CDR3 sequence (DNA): TGTGCCAGCAGTCACGGGGGGGCCGGGGAGCAGTTCTTC.

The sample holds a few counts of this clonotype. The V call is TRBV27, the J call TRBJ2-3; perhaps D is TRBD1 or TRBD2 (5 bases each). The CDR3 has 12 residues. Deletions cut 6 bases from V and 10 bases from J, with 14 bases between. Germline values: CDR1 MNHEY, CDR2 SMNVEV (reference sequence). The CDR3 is CASSRGALAQYF. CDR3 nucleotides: TGTGCCAGCAGCCGGGGCGCTCTCGCGCAGTATTTT.

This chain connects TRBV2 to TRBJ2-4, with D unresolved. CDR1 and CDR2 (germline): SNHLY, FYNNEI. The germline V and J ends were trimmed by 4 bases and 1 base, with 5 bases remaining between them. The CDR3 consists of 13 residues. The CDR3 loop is CASSGAAKNIQYF. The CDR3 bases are TGTGCCAGCAGTGGAGCGGCCAAAAACATTCAGTACTTC. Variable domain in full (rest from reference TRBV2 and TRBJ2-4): EPEVTQTPSHQVTQMGQEVILRCVPISNHLYFYWYRQILGQKVEFLVSFYNNEISEKSEIFDDQFSVERPDGSNFTLKIRSTKLEDSAMYFCASSGAAKNIQYFGAGTRLSVL.

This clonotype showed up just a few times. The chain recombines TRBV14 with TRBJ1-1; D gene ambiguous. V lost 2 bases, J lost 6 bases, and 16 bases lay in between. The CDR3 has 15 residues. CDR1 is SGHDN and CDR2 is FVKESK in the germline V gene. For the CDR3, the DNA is TGTGCCAGCAGCCAATCCTCTTGGCTGTACGCTGAAGCTTTCTTT. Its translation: CASSQSSWLYAEAFF.

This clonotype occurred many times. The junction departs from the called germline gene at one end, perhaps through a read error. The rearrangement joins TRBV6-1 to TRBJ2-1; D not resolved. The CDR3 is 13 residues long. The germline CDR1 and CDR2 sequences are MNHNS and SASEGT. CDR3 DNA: TGTGCCAGCACTGAATTAATGAGCAATGAGCAGTTCTTC. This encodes CASTELMSNEQFF.

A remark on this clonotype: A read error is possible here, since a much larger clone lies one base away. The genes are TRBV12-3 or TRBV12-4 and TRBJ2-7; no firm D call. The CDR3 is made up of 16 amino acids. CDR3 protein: CASSSSSGPPRYEQHF. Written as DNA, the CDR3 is TGTGCCAGCAGTTCCTCCTCCGGACCGCCACGGTACGAGCAGCACTTC.

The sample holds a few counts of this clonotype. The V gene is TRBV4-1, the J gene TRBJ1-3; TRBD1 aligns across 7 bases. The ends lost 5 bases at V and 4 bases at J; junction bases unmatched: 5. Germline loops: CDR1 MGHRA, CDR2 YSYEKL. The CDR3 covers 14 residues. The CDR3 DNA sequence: TGCGCCAGCAGCGTTGGACAGGAGGGAAACACCATATATTTT. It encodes CASSVGQEGNTIYF.

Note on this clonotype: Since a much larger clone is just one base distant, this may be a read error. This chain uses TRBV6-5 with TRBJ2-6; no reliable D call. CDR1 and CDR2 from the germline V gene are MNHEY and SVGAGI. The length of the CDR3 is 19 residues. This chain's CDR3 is CASSLSRRKLFSGTNVLTF. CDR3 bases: TGTGCCAGCAGTTTGAGTAGAAGGAAACTCTTTTCTGGGACCAACGTCCTGACTTTC.

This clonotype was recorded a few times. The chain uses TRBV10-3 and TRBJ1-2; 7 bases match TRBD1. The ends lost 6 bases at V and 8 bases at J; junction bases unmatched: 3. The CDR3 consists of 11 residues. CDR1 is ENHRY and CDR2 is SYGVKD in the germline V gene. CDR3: CAIRDRVGYTF. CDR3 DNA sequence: TGTGCCATCAGAGACAGGGTCGGCTACACCTTC.

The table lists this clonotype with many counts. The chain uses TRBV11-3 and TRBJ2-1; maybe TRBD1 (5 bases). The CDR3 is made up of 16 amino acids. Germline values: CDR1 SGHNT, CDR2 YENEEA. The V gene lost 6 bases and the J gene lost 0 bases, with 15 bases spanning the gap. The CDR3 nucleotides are TGTGCCAGCAGTTTCCCCAGGGAAAGCTCCTACAATGAGCAGTTCTTC. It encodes CASSFPRESSYNEQFF. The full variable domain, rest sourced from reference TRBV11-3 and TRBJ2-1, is EAGVVQSPRYKIIEKKQPVAFWCNPISGHNTLYWYLQNLGQGPELLIRYENEEAVDDSQLPKDRFSAERLKGVDSTLKIQPAELGDSAVYLCASSFPRESSYNEQFFGPGTRLTVL.

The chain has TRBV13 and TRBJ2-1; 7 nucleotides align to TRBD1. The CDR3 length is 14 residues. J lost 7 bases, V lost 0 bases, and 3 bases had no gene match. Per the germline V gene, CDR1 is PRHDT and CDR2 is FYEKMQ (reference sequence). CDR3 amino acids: CASSLGDRENEQFF. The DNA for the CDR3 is TGTGCCAGCAGCTTAGGCGACAGGGAAAATGAGCAGTTCTTC.

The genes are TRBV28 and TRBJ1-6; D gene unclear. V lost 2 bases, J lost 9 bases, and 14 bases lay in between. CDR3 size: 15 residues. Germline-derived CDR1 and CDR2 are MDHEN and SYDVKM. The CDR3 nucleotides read TGTGCCAGCAGTTTAAGGCTCCCGCTGGGTTCACCCCTCCACTTT. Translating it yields CASSLRLPLGSPLHF.

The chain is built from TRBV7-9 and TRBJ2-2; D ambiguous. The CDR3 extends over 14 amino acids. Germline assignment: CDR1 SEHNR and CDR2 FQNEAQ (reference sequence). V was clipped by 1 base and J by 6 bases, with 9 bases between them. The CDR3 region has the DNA TGTGCCAGCAGCTTAGAACCACCGGCCGGGGAGCTGTTTTTT. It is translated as CASSLEPPAGELFF. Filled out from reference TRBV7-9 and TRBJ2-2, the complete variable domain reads DTGVSQNPRHKITKRGQNVTFRCDPISEHNRLYWYRQTLGQGPEFLTYFQNEAQLEKSRLLSDRFSAERPKGSFSTLEIQRTEQGDSAMYLCASSLEPPAGELFFGEGSRLTVL.

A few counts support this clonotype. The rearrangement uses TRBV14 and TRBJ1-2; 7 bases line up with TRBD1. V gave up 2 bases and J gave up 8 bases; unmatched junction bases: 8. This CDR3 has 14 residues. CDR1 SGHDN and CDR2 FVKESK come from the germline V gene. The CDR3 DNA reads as TGTGCCAGCAGCCAAAAAGACAGGGTGGAAGGCTACACCTTC. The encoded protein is CASSQKDRVEGYTF.

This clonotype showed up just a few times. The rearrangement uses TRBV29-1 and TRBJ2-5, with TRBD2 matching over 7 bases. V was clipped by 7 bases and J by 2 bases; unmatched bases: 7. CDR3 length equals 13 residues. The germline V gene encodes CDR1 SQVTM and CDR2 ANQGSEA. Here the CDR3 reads CSGGGGDQETQYF. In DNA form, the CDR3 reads TGCAGCGGCGGGGGAGGGGATCAAGAGACCCAGTACTTC.

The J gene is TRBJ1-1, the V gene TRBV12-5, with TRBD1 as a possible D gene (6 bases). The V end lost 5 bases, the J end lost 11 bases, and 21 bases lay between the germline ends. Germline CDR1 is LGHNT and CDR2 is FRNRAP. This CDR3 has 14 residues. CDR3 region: CASGLTSRTVEAFF. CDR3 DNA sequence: TGTGCTAGTGGTCTGACCTCCCGGACAGTCGAGGCTTTCTTT.

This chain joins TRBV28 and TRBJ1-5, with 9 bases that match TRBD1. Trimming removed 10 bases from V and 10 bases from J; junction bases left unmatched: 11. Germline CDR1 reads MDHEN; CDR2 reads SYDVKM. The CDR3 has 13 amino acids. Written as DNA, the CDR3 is TGTGCCACAAAAAGACAGGGGGATAACCCCCAGCATTTT. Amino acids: CATKRQGDNPQHF.

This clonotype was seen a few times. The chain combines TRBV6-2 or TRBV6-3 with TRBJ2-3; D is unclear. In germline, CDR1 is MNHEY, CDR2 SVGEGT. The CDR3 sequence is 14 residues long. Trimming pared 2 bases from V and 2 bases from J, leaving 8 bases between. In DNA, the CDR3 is TGTGCCAGCAGTTACGGAATCTTCACAGATACGCAGTATTTT. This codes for CASSYGIFTDTQYF.

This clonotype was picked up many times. The CDR3 DNA reads TGTGCCAGCACTGTGGAGTCGGTTGATTCTGTTACTGAAGCTTTCTTT. Amino acids: CASTVESVDSVTEAFF. The chain employs TRBV7-8 and TRBJ1-1; D uncertain. The V end was cut by 7 bases, the J end by 5 bases, with 23 bases between. Per germline, CDR1 SGHVS and CDR2 FQNEAQ. The CDR3 totals 16 residues.

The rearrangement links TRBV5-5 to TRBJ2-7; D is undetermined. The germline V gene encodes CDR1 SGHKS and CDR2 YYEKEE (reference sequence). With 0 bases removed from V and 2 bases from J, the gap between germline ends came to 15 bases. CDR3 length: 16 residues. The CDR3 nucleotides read TGTGCCAGCAGCTTGGGTTGGGCGGTGTCCGCCTACGAGCAGTACTTC. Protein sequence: CASSLGWAVSAYEQYF.

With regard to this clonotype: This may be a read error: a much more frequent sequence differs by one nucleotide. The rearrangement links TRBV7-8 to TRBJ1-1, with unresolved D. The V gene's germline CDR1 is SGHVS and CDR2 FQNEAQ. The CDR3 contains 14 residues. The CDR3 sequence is CASSLGTENTEAYF. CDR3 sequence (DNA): TGTGCCAGCAGCTTAGGGACTGAGAACACTGAAGCTTACTTT.

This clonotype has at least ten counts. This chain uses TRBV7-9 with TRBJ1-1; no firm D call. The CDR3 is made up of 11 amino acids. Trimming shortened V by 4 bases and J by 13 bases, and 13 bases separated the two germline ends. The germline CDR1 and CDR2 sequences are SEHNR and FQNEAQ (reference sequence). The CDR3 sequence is CASSSRRFVFF. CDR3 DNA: TGTGCCAGCAGCTCACGAAGGTTTGTTTTCTTT.

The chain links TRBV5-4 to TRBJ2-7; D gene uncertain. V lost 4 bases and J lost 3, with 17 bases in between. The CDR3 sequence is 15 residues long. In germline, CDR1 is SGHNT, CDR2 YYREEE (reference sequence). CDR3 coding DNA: TGTGCCAGCAGCAACAGTGACACCGCCTACTACGAGCAGTACTTC. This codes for CASSNSDTAYYEQYF. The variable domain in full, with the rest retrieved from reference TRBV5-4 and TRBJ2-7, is ETGVTQSPTHLIKTRGQQVTLRCSSQSGHNTVSWYQQALGQGPQFIFQYYREEENGRGNFPPRFSGLQFPNYSSELNVNALELDDSALYLCASSNSDTAYYEQYFGPGTRLTVT.

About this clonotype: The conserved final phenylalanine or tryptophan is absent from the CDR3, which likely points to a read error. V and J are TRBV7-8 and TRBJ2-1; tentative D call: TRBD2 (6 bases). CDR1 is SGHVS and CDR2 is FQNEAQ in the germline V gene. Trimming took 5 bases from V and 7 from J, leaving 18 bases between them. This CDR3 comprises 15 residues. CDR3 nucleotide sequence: TGTGCCAGCAGCGGCGGGATAGGGGAAGGAAATGAGCAGTTCCTC. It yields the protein CASSGGIGEGNEQFL.

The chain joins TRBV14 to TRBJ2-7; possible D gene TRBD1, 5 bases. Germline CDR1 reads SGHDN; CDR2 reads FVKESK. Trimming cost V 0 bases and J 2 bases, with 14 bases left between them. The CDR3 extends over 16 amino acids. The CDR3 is CASSQDWGDITYEQYF. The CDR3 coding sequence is TGTGCCAGCAGCCAAGATTGGGGCGACATCACCTACGAGCAGTACTTC.

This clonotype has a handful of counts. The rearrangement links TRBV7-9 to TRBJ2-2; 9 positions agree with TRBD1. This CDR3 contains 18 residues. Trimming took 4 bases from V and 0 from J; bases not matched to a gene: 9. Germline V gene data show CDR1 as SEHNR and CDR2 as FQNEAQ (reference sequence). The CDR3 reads CASSSLTGGNPNTGELFF. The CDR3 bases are TGTGCCAGCAGCTCCTTGACAGGGGGAAATCCGAACACCGGGGAGCTGTTTTTT.

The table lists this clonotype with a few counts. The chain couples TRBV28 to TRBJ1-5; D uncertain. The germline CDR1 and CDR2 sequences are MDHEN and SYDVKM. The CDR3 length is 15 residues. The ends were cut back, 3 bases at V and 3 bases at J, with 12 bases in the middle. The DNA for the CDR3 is TGTGCCAGCAGTTTTGGCCGCCTCGACAATCAGCCCCAGCATTTT. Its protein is CASSFGRLDNQPQHF. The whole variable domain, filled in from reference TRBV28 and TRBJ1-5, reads DVKVTQSSRYLVKRTGEKVFLECVQDMDHENMFWYRQDPGLGLRLIYFSYDVKMKEKGDIPEGYSVSREKKERFSLILESASTNQTSMYLCASSFGRLDNQPQHFGDGTRLSIL.

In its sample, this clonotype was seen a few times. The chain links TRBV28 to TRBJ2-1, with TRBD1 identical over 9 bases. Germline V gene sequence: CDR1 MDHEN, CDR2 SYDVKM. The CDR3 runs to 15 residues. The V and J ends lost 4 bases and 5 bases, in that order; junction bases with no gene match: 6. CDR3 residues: CASSSQGASNNEQFF. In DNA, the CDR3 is TGTGCCAGCAGTTCACAGGGGGCATCGAACAATGAGCAGTTCTTC.

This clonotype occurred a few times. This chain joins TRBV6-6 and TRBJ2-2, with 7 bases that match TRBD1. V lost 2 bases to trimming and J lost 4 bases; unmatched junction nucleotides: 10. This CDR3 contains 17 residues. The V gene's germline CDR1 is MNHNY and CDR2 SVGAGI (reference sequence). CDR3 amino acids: CASSYAPAGGFTGELFF. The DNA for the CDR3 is TGTGCCAGCAGTTACGCTCCCGCAGGGGGTTTCACCGGGGAGCTGTTTTTT.

This chain's CDR3 is CASSIYGDSNQPQHF. The CDR3 nucleotides read TGTGCCAGTAGTATTTATGGGGATAGCAATCAGCCCCAGCATTTT. J is TRBJ1-5 and V is TRBV19, with D unclear. The CDR3 extends over 15 amino acids. V was cut by 3 bases and J by 0 bases, with 9 bases left in between. Germline V gene data show CDR1 as LNHDA and CDR2 as SQIVND (reference sequence).

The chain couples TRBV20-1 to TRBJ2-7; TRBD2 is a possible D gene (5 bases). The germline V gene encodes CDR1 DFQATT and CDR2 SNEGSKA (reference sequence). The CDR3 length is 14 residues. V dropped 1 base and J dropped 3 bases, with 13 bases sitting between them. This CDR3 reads CSARVGEFFYEQYF. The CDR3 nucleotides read TGCAGTGCTAGAGTGGGAGAATTCTTCTACGAGCAGTACTTC.